The 25 T cell receptor beta chains reported below all come from one sample, sequenced in a study of T-cell memory formation after mild COVID-19. MiXCR, run by TCRdb on the 5' RACE reads, gives a single entry per CDR3 protein. The table includes about 360,000 distinct CDR3 sequences, around 15% detected once. The sequenced sample consisted of PBMCs or a T cell subset sorted from them (not recorded which). These receptors came from a man between 18 and 35 years old who had mild COVID-19 (a few samples of this study predate the infection). Cell type and time point are not known.

In this sample, this clonotype turned up a few times. This chain joins TRBV12-3 or TRBV12-4 and TRBJ2-3; 12 nucleotides line up with TRBD2. Trimming cost V 2 bases and J 2 bases; bases outside gene matches: 5. The CDR3 covers 17 residues. The chain's CDR3 is CASSLFPSGGATDTQYF. The CDR3 coding sequence is TGTGCCAGCAGTTTATTTCCTAGCGGGGGGGCCACAGATACGCAGTATTTT.

The gene calls are TRBV7-6 and TRBJ2-3, with TRBD2 matching over 8 bases. This CDR3 region has 17 residues. The ends lost 5 bases at V and 2 bases at J; junction bases unmatched: 12. The germline CDR1 and CDR2 sequences are SGHVS and FNYEAQ. CDR3 DNA: TGTGCCAGCAGCCGGCCTTCGGGGGGGCCCGTCACAGATACGCAGTATTTT. Its translation is CASSRPSGGPVTDTQYF.

This clonotype was picked up a small number of times. V is TRBV7-9 and J is TRBJ1-6; D is possibly TRBD1 (6 bases). V was clipped by 5 bases and J by 8 bases, with 16 bases between them. CDR1 and CDR2 from the germline V gene are SEHNR and FQNEAQ (reference sequence). The CDR3 contains 15 residues. For the CDR3, the DNA is TGTGCCAGCAGCCCATCATGGGGGGCGTATTCACCCCTCCACTTT. Its protein product is CASSPSWGAYSPLHF.

This clonotype was found a few times. The rearrangement links TRBV28 to TRBJ2-5; no clear D. V was shortened by 8 bases and J by 4 bases, with 11 bases between the two germline ends. The CDR3 covers 12 residues. Germline V gene data show CDR1 as MDHEN and CDR2 as SYDVKM. The CDR3 bases are TGTGCCAGCGGAAGCCGGGCAGAGACCCAGTACTTC. Amino acids: CASGSRAETQYF.

This clonotype has a handful of counts. The chain links TRBV12-3 or TRBV12-4 to TRBJ2-2; TRBD2 matches 13 bases. The CDR3 runs 16 residues. J lost 7 bases, V lost 5 bases, and 7 bases had no gene match. The CDR3 spells CASSRTSGGDDGELFF. The CDR3 nucleotides are TGTGCCAGCAGTCGCACTAGCGGGGGGGATGACGGGGAGCTGTTTTTT.

The gene calls are TRBV3-1 and TRBJ2-1, with TRBD1 identical over 9 bases. This CDR3 is built from 15 residues. Germline values: CDR1 LGHDT, CDR2 YNNKEL (reference sequence). Unmatched junction bases numbered 6, after V lost 4 bases and J lost 5 bases. The chain's CDR3 is CASSLGTGINNEQFF. The CDR3 DNA follows: TGTGCCAGCAGCCTAGGGACAGGGATTAACAATGAGCAGTTCTTC.

This clonotype appeared a few times. The rearrangement uses TRBV4-1 and TRBJ1-2; D is possibly TRBD1 (6 bases). The CDR3 has 14 residues. Germline loops: CDR1 MGHRA, CDR2 YSYEKL. V shed 5 bases and J shed 4 bases, with 14 bases lying between them. For the CDR3, the DNA is TGCGCCAGCAGCTCTACAGGGATTGTCTATGGCTACACCTTC. It is translated as CASSSTGIVYGYTF.

This chain uses TRBV5-5 with TRBJ1-1, with unresolved D. From germline, CDR1 is SGHKS and CDR2 YYEKEE (reference sequence). V lost 0 bases to trimming and J lost 6 bases, with 9 bases between them. This CDR3 is 13 amino acids long. CDR3 sequence: CASSLAGVAEAFF. The DNA of the CDR3 is TGTGCCAGCAGCTTGGCCGGGGTCGCTGAAGCTTTCTTT.

This chain uses TRBV6-5 with TRBJ1-3; perhaps TRBD1 as D (6 bases). V was clipped by 2 bases and J by 0 bases, with 11 bases between them. CDR1 and CDR2 (germline): MNHEY, SVGAGI. This CDR3 is 16 amino acids long. The CDR3, as DNA: TGTGCCAGCAGTTACGGGACAATAAGCTCTGGAAACACCATATATTTT. Its protein product is CASSYGTISSGNTIYF.

The chain carries TRBV3-1 and TRBJ2-5; maybe TRBD2 (5 bases). Germline V gene lookup returns CDR1 LGHDT and CDR2 YNNKEL (reference sequence). The CDR3 extends over 18 amino acids. V lost 1 base and J 2 bases, leaving 20 bases between the germline ends. CDR3: CASSQGGSGVGSQETQYF. For the CDR3, the DNA is TGTGCCAGCAGCCAAGGAGGCAGTGGGGTGGGGAGTCAAGAGACCCAGTACTTC.

This clonotype was seen at least ten times. This rearrangement joins TRBV2 to TRBJ2-7; TRBD1 aligns across 7 bases. J lost 3 bases, V lost 6 bases, and 5 bases had no gene match. This CDR3 region has 13 residues. The germline CDR1 and CDR2 sequences are SNHLY and FYNNEI. CDR3 sequence (DNA): TGTGCCAGCAGGAGGGACAGTAACTACGAGCAGTACGTC. Protein: CASRRDSNYEQYV.

This chain joins TRBV28 and TRBJ1-2; maybe TRBD1 (6 bases). There are 12 residues in the CDR3. V gave up 6 bases and J gave up 7 bases, with 12 bases separating them. Germline CDR1 is MDHEN and CDR2 is SYDVKM. As DNA, the CDR3 is TGTGCCAGCAGCCCGACAGGTGCTGGCTACACCTTC. It translates to CASSPTGAGYTF.

This chain joins TRBV27 and TRBJ1-5; no clear D. There are 15 residues in the CDR3. The V and J ends lost 4 bases and 2 bases respectively, with 12 bases between them. The germline CDR1 and CDR2 sequences are MNHEY and SMNVEV (reference sequence). The CDR3 region has the DNA TGTGCCAGCAGTTCTAACCTGGACCGCAATCAGCCCCAGCATTTT. Encoded protein: CASSSNLDRNQPQHF.

The J gene is TRBJ1-2, the V gene TRBV29-1; D is ambiguous. The CDR3 contains 14 residues. Germline CDR1 and CDR2: SQVTM and ANQGSEA. Trimming pared 6 bases from V and 3 bases from J, leaving 17 bases between. In DNA, the CDR3 is TGCAGCGTGGGGTTGCTGGAGCCCTACTATGGCTACACCTTC. Translated, it gives CSVGLLEPYYGYTF.

The V gene is TRBV24-1, the J gene TRBJ2-3, with TRBD1 matching over 7 bases. The germline CDR1 and CDR2 sequences are KGHDR and SFDVKD. This CDR3 has 16 residues. The junction had 10 bases not matched to a gene; V was cut back by 4 bases and J by 4 bases. The CDR3 loop is CATSDPKGARPDTQYF. The CDR3 DNA reads TGTGCCACCAGTGACCCGAAGGGGGCACGTCCAGATACGCAGTATTTT.

This clonotype has a count of ten or more. The chain has TRBV12-3 or TRBV12-4 and TRBJ2-7, with 8 bases aligning to TRBD1. This CDR3 region has 14 residues. Trimming cost V 6 bases and J 2 bases; bases outside gene matches: 6. In DNA form, the CDR3 reads TGTGCCAGCAGCGAACAGGGGGTCGCCTACGAGCAGTACTTC. Translation: CASSEQGVAYEQYF.

The CDR3, as DNA: TGTGCCAGCAGCCTCCAGGGGGCGGGTGGTGAGCAGTTCTTC. Protein sequence: CASSLQGAGGEQFF. The chain has TRBV27 and TRBJ2-1; 8 bases line up with TRBD1. CDR1 and CDR2 (germline): MNHEY, SMNVEV (reference sequence). V gave up 6 bases and J gave up 9 bases; unmatched junction bases: 10. This CDR3 comprises 14 residues.

This clonotype has a handful of counts. The rearrangement uses TRBV6-5 and TRBJ2-7, with D maybe TRBD2 (6 bases). This CDR3 comprises 16 residues. Germline CDR1 reads MNHEY; CDR2 reads SVGAGI. V lost 0 bases to trimming and J lost 0 bases, with 12 bases between them. The CDR3 nucleotides are TGTGCCAGCAGTTACTCGAAAGGGAGGAGCTCCTACGAGCAGTACTTC. This codes for CASSYSKGRSSYEQYF.

Ten or more counts support this clonotype. This chain connects TRBV4-3 to TRBJ2-1, with 8 bases that match TRBD2. The CDR3 is 16 residues long. Germline CDR1 reads LGHNA; CDR2 reads YSLEER. V dropped 0 bases and J dropped 4; count of bases not matched to a gene: 5. The CDR3 coding sequence is TGCGCCAGCAGCCAAGATCGGGGGGGAAGTTACAATGAGCAGTTCTTC. Encoded protein: CASSQDRGGSYNEQFF.

This clonotype turned up a few times. The rearrangement uses TRBV5-5 and TRBJ2-7; 7 bases are a match to TRBD1. The CDR3 spans 14 residues. In germline, CDR1 is SGHKS, CDR2 YYEKEE (reference sequence). The V gene end was trimmed by 0 bases and the J gene end by 3 bases; junction bases not matched to a gene: 3. The CDR3 DNA follows: TGTGCCAGCAGCTTGGAGGGACAGCACTACGAGCAGTACGTC. Translation gives CASSLEGQHYEQYV.

This clonotype was counted a few times. Because the CDR3's place on the DNA is in doubt, the DNA is left out and the CDR3 is given as listed by TCRdb. V gene TRBV29-1 combines with J gene TRBJ1-2. Per germline, CDR1 SQVTM and CDR2 ANQGSEA. The CDR3 totals 11 residues, both ends included. Here the CDR3 reads CSATVNYGCTF.

V gene TRBV27 combines with J gene TRBJ2-5; unclear D gene. CDR3 length equals 11 residues. Trimming took off 7 bases at V and 7 bases at J, with 10 bases between the two ends. The V gene's germline CDR1 is MNHEY and CDR2 SMNVEV (reference sequence). This CDR3 is CASTAWGTQYF. The CDR3 DNA follows: TGTGCCAGCACGGCCTGGGGGACCCAGTACTTC.

V and J are TRBV28 and TRBJ2-7, with 8 bases fitting TRBD2. This CDR3 spans 15 amino acids. Germline loops: CDR1 MDHEN, CDR2 SYDVKM. The CDR3 reads CASSFGGGSSNEQYV. The DNA for the CDR3 is TGTGCCAGCAGTTTCGGGGGGGGATCCTCCAACGAGCAGTACGTC.

The chain has TRBV5-1 and TRBJ1-1; 7 bases fit TRBD1. V shed 4 bases, J shed 0 bases, and the junction held 9 bases outside the gene matches. The CDR3 spans 16 residues. Germline assignment: CDR1 SGHRS and CDR2 YFSETQ. CDR3 loop: CASSPGLTGMNTEAFF. The CDR3 DNA sequence: TGCGCCAGCAGCCCTGGGTTGACAGGGATGAACACTGAAGCTTTCTTT.

This clonotype came up a few times. The chain links TRBV2 to TRBJ2-1; no firm D call. Germline lookup yields CDR1 SNHLY and CDR2 FYNNEI. Trimming stripped 6 bases from V and 5 bases from J, with 5 bases between. CDR3 length equals 11 residues. CDR3 loop: CASSYDNEQFF. CDR3 nucleotide sequence: TGTGCCAGCAGCTACGACAATGAGCAGTTCTTC. Using reference TRBV2 and TRBJ2-1 for the parts outside the CDR3, the full variable domain is EPEVTQTPSHQVTQMGQEVILRCVPISNHLYFYWYRQILGQKVEFLVSFYNNEISEKSEIFDDQFSVERPDGSNFTLKIRSTKLEDSAMYFCASSYDNEQFFGPGTRLTVL.